This record covers a single T cell receptor (beta chain). Its specificity is unknown. Sequencing used immunoSEQ multiplex PCR; TCRdb keeps in-frame clones, though not all of them. Here the sample spans 440,000 or so clones, roughly nine tenths being singletons. As for treatment: approximately 18 received Ad26.COV2.S at low or high dose, single or two shots; 5 received placebo; per-sample allocation not given. Collection of the samples took place on day 63 after the first injection of vaccine or placebo. The vaccine delivered Wuhan-strain SARS-CoV-2 spike through an Ad26 vector. The CDR3 has 13 amino acids. The germline CDR1 and CDR2 sequences are GTSNPN and SVGIG (reference sequence). V lost 1 base to trimming and J lost 3 bases, with 9 bases between them. This entry belongs to a study of Ad26.COV2.S vaccination and SARS-CoV-2 variants. Overall study results and limits: The authors reported substantial breadth in spike-specific CD8+ and CD4+ T cell responses after vaccination. For non-spike TCRs, breadth in vaccine recipients resembled that in placebo recipients.

This clonotype originated in a person aged 18 to 65 who received the Ad26.COV2.S COVID-19 vaccine or a placebo. This sample comprised peripheral blood, obtained in a trial of Ad26.COV2.S vaccine versus placebo. V and J are TRBV30 and TRBJ1-2, with D possibly matching TRBD1 (6 bases). The CDR3 protein is CAWSAAGDYGYTF. In DNA, the CDR3 is TGTGCCTGGAGTGCGGCAGGGGACTATGGCTACACCTTC.